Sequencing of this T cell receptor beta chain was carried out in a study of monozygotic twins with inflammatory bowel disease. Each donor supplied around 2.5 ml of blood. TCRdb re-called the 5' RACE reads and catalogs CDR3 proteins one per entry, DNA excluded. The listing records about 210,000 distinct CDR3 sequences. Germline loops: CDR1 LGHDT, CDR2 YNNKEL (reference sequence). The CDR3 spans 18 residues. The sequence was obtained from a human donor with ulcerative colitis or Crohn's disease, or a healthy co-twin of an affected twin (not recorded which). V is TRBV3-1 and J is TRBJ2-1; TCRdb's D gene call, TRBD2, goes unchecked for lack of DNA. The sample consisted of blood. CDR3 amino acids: CASSQDLVLAVSYNEQFF.